This T cell receptor beta chain was identified during a study of identical twins. From germline, CDR1 is SGHDN and CDR2 FVKESK. Unmatched junction bases numbered 6, after V lost 5 bases and J lost 6 bases. This CDR3 has 14 amino acids. MiXCR was run by TCRdb on the 5' RACE reads, yielding one entry per CDR3 protein. The table shows some 660,000 distinct CDR3 sequences, with under 9% occurring only once. The same sample was also used in a study of yellow fever vaccine responses in identical twins.

The sequence derives from a woman younger than 30 in good health. Sequenced input: PBMCs. The J gene is TRBJ2-4, the V gene TRBV14; 8 bases fit TRBD1. DNA of the CDR3: TGTGCCAGCAGCAGTAACGGACAGGGAAACATTCAGTACTTC. This sequence encodes CASSSNGQGNIQYF.